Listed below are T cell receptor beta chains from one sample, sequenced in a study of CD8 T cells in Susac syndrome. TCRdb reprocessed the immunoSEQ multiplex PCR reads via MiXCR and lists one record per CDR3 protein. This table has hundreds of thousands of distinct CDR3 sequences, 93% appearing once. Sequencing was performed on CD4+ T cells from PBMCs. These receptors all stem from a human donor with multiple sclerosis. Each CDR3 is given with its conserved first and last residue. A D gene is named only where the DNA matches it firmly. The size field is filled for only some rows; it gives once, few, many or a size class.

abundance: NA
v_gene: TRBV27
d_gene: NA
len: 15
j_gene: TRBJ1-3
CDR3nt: TGTGCCAGCAGTATCCACAGGGCACCTGGAAACACCATATATTTT
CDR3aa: CASSIHRAPGNTIYF

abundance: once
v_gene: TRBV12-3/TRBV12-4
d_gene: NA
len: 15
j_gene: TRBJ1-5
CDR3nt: TGTGCCAGCAGTTTTCATCAGACCTCTAATCAGCCCCAGCATTTT
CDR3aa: CASSFHQTSNQPQHF

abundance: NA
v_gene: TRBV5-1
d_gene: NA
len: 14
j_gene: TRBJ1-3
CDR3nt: TGCGCCAGCGGGCCAGGTCCCTCTGGAAACACCATATATTTT
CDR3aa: CASGPGPSGNTIYF

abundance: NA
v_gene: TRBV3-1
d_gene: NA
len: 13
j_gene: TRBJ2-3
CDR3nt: TGTGCCAGCAGCCAAGCTGGGGTGGATACGCAGTATTTT
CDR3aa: CASSQAGVDTQYF

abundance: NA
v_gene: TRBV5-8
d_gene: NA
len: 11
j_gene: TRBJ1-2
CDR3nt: TGTGCCAGCAGCTTGGAATATGGCTACACCTTC
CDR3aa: CASSLEYGYTF

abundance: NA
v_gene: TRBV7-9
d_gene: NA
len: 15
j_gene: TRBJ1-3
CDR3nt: TGTGCCAGCAGCCCGGGAGGGCGCTCTGGAAACACCATATATTTT
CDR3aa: CASSPGGRSGNTIYF

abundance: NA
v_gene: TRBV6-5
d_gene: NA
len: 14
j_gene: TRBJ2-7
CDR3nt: TGTGCCAGCAGTTGGGGGACAGCCGGAGGGGAGCAGTACTTC
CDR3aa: CASSWGTAGGEQYF

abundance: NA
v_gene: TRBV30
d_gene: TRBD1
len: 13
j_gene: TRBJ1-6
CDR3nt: TGTGCCTCCGGGACAGCGGATAATTCACCCCTCCACTTT
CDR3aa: CASGTADNSPLHF

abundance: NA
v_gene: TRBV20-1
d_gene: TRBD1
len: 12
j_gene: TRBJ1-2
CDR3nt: TGCAGTGCTAGGCCGGGACAGGGATGGTACACCTTC
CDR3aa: CSARPGQGWYTF

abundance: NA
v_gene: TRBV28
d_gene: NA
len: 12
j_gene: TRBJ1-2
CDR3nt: TGTGCCAGCAGCGGGTCCAATTATGGCTACACCTTC
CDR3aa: CASSGSNYGYTF

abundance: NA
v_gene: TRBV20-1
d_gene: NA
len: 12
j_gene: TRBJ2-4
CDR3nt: TGCAGTGCCCCAGTCCAGGGCAACATTCAGTACTTC
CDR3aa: CSAPVQGNIQYF

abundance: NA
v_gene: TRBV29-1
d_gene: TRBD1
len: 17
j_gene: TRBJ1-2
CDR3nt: TGCAGCGTCCGAGGGGGTGGACAGGGGGCGTCTAACTATGGCTACACCTTC
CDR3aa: CSVRGGGQGASNYGYTF

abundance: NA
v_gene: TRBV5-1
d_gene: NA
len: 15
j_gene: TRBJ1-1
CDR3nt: TGCGCCAGCAGCTTGGGAGAAGGAATGAACACTGAAGCTTTCTTT
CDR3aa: CASSLGEGMNTEAFF

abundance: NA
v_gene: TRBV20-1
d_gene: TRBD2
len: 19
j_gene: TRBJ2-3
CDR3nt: TGCAGTGCTAGAGATTTCATGACTAGCGGGCCCCAGAGCACAGATACGCAGTATTTT
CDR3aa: CSARDFMTSGPQSTDTQYF

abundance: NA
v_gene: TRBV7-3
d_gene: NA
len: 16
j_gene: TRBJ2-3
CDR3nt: TGTGCCAGCAGCTTAAATGGGGCGGACCTAGGGGATACGCAGTATTTT
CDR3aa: CASSLNGADLGDTQYF

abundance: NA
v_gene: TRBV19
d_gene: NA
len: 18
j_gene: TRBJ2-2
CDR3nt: TGTGCCAGTAGTAGTCGCCTCGGGCAAGGGCTAGGGACCGGGGAGCTGTTTTTT
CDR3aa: CASSSRLGQGLGTGELFF

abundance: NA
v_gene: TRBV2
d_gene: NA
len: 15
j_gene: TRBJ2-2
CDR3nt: TGTGCCAGCAGTGAAATCGAGTCGGGCACCGGGGAGCTGTTTTTT
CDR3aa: CASSEIESGTGELFF

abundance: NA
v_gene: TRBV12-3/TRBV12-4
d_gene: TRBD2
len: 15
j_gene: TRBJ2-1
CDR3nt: TGTGCCAGCAGTCCGCGGGGGGGCCCTTACAATGAGCAGTTCTTC
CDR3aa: CASSPRGGPYNEQFF

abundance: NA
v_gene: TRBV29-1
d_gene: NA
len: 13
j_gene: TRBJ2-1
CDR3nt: TGCAGCGTTGTTGAACAGGCCTACAATGAGCAGTTCTTC
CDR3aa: CSVVEQAYNEQFF

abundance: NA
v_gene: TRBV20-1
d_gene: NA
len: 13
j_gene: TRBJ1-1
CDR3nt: TGCAGTGCTAGAGACCCCAGGGGAATTGAAGCTTTCTTT
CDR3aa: CSARDPRGIEAFF

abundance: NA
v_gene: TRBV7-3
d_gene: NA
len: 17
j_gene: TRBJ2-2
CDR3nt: TGTGCCAGCAGCTTAACGGGGAGGGGGCGTAACACCGGGGAGCTGTTTTTT
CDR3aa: CASSLTGRGRNTGELFF

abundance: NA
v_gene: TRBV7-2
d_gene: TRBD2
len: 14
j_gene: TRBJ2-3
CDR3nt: TGTGCCAGCAGCGCCGGACTAGTCACAGATACGCAGTATTTT
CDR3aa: CASSAGLVTDTQYF

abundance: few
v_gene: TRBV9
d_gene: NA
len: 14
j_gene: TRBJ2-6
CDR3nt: TGTGCCAGCAGCCCGCTTTCTGGGGCCAACGTCCTGACTTTC
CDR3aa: CASSPLSGANVLTF

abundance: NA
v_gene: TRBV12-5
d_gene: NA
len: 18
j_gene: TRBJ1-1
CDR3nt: TGTGCTAGTGGTCCTCACAGCCTAAAGGTTGGCCTGAACACTGAAGCTTTCTTT
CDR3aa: CASGPHSLKVGLNTEAFF

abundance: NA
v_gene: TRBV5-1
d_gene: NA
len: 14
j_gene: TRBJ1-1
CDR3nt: TGCGCCAGCAGCACCGGACGGGGGAACACTGAAGCTTTCTTT
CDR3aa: CASSTGRGNTEAFF

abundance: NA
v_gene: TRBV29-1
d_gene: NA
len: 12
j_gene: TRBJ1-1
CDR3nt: TGCAGCGTCGGGAAGCTAAACACTGAAGCTTTCTTT
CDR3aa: CSVGKLNTEAFF

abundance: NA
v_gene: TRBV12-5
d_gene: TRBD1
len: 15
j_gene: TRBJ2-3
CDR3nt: TGTGCTAGTGGTTTGGGACAGGGAGCAGGAGATACGCAGTATTTT
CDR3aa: CASGLGQGAGDTQYF

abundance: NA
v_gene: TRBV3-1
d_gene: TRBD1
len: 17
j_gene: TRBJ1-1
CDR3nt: TGTGCCAGCAGCCAAGATAGAGGGGACAGTTGGAACACTGAAGCTTTCTTT
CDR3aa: CASSQDRGDSWNTEAFF

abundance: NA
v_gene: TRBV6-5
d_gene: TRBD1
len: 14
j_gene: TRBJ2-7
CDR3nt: TGTGCCAGCAGCTCGGGACAGGGGAGTGGCGAGCAGTACTTC
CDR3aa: CASSSGQGSGEQYF

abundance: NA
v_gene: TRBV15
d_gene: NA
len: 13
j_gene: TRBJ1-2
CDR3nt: TGTGCCACCAGCAGACTGGGGACCTATGGCTACACCTTC
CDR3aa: CATSRLGTYGYTF

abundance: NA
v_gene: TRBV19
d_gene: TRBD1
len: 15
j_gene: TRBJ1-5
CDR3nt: TGTGCCAGTAGTATCATGGGGACAGGGGTTCAGCCCCAGCATTTT
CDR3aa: CASSIMGTGVQPQHF

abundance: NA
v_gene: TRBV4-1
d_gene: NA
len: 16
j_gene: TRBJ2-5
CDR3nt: TGCGCCAGCAGCCAAGGAACAAACCTCAGGAGGGAGACCCAGTACTTC
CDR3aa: CASSQGTNLRRETQYF

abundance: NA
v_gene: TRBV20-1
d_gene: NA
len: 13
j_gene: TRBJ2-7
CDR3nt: TGCAGTGCTAGAGTCGCGGGGTCCTACGAGCAGTACTTC
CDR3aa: CSARVAGSYEQYF

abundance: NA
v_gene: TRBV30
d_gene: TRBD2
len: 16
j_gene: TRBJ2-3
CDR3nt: TGTGCCTGGAGTGGCGAGCGGGGGGGTAGCACAGATACGCAGTATTTT
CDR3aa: CAWSGERGGSTDTQYF

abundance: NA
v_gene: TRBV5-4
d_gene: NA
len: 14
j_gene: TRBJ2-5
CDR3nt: TGTGCCAGCAGCTCTCGGGGGTTACAAGAGACCCAGTACTTC
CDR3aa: CASSSRGLQETQYF

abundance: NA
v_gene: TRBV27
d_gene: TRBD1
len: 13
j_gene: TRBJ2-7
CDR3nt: TGTGCCAGCGGGGGGACAGGGACCTACGACCAGTACTTC
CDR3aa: CASGGTGTYDQYF

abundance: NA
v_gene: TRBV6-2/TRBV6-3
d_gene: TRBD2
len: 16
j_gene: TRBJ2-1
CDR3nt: TGTGCCAGCTCCCCCTCTAGCGGGGGCGGCTACAATGAGCAGTTCTTC
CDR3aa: CASSPSSGGGYNEQFF

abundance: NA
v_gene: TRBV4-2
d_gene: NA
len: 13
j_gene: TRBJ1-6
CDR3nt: TGTGCCAGCAGCCAAGATGAATCCTCACCCCTCCACTTT
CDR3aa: CASSQDESSPLHF

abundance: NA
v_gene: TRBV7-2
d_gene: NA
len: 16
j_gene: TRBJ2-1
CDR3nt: TGTGCCAGCAGCTTACGAAGGACCCCCACCGACAATGAGCAGTTCTTC
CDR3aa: CASSLRRTPTDNEQFF

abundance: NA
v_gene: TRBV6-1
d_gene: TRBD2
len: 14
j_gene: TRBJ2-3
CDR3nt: TGTGCCAGCAGGCCTAGCGGACGCACAGATACGCAGTATTTT
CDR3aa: CASRPSGRTDTQYF

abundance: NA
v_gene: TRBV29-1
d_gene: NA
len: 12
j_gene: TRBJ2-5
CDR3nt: TGCAGCGCAGCCGGGACGAAAGATACCCAGTACTTC
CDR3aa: CSAAGTKDTQYF

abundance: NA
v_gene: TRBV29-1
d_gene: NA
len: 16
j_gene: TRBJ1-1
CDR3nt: TGCAGCGTTGTCCCCCTCAGGGGAGAGTGGGACACTGAAGCTTTCTTT
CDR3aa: CSVVPLRGEWDTEAFF

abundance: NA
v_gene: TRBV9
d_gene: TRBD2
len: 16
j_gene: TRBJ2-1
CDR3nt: TGTGCCTCATCCCCGACCGGGACTAGCGGGGTCTATGAGCAGTTCTTC
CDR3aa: CASSPTGTSGVYEQFF

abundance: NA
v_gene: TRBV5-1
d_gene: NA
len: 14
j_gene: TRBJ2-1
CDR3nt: TGCGCCAGCAGCTTGCCCTACAGGAGCAATGAGCAGTTCTTC
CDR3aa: CASSLPYRSNEQFF

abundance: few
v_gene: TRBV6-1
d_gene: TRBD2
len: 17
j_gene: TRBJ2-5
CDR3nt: TGTGCCAGCAGCCGCCGCACTAGCGCGCAGTACCAAGAGACCCAGTACTTC
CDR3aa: CASSRRTSAQYQETQYF